This is a list of T cell receptor beta chains from one sample in a study of cytomegalovirus exposure and HLA in healthy donors. TCRdb's copy holds only in-frame clones and misses some; the assay was immunoSEQ multiplex PCR. The sample gives some 180,000 clones, 70% to 90% of which show up once; around 2.5% is in the top ten. Sequencing was performed on PBMCs. Receptors originate from a man under 40 in good health and CMV-seropositive. Both conserved end residues are part of each CDR3. D genes are given only for firm matches. Clone size is not always given. Where it is, it says once, few, many or a class for expanded clones.

.,once,TRBJ2-1,TRBV9,CASSVVGMNEQFF,TGTGCCAGCAGCGTAGTCGGGATGAATGAGCAGTTCTTC
.,.,TRBJ2-2,TRBV9,CASSRRGWELFF,TGTGCCAGCAGCCGGCGGGGTTGGGAGCTGTTTTTT
TRBD1,.,TRBJ1-5,TRBV7-2,CASSLGWGQGQPQHF,TGTGCCAGCAGCTTAGGGTGGGGACAGGGACAGCCCCAGCATTTT
.,.,TRBJ1-2,TRBV5-4,CASSFTGSPYGYTF,TGTGCCAGCAGCTTTACCGGGAGTCCCTATGGCTACACCTTC
.,.,TRBJ1-1,TRBV6-5,CASKAQRLSTEAFF,TGTGCCAGCAAGGCCCAGCGATTGAGCACTGAAGCTTTCTTT
.,.,TRBJ2-3,TRBV25-1,CASSEGRDTDTQYF,TGTGCCAGCAGTGAAGGGCGGGACACAGATACGCAGTATTTT
.,.,TRBJ1-5,TRBV15,CATRVGGGQPQHF,TGTGCCACCAGGGTAGGGGGAGGGCAGCCCCAGCATTTT
.,.,TRBJ2-5,TRBV11-1,CASSLLEEYETQYF,TGTGCCAGCAGCTTACTGGAGGAGTACGAGACCCAGTACTTC
TRBD2,.,TRBJ2-1,TRBV25-1,CASSKGAGGGYNEQFF,TGTGCCAGCAGTAAAGGGGCGGGAGGGGGTTACAATGAGCAGTTCTTC
.,.,TRBJ2-3,TRBV10-3,CAISALAFPDTQYF,TGTGCCATCAGTGCCCTAGCGTTCCCAGATACGCAGTATTTT
TRBD1,.,TRBJ1-5,TRBV6-4,CASSAGGGQPQHF,TGTGCCAGCAGTGCAGGGGGCGGACAGCCCCAGCATTTT
TRBD1,.,TRBJ1-2,TRBV19,CASSGRGAGGEDGYTF,TGTGCCAGTAGTGGACGGGGAGCAGGGGGCGAGGATGGCTACACCTTC
.,.,TRBJ1-1,TRBV5-1,CASWDPGGGTEAFF,TGCGCCAGCTGGGACCCGGGGGGAGGCACTGAAGCTTTCTTT
TRBD2,.,TRBJ2-7,TRBV30,CAWSSSGYYEQYF,TGTGCCTGGAGTTCTAGCGGATACTACGAGCAGTACTTC
TRBD2,.,TRBJ2-1,TRBV6-1,CASKAGLPYNEQFF,TGTGCCAGCAAAGCGGGACTTCCCTACAATGAGCAGTTCTTC
TRBD1,.,TRBJ1-5,TRBV7-2,CASSRQGGSNQPQHF,TGTGCCAGCAGCCGACAGGGGGGTAGCAATCAGCCCCAGCATTTT
.,.,TRBJ1-2,TRBV21-1,CASSNVRGSPYGYTF,TGTGCCAGCAGCAATGTAAGGGGATCCCCCTATGGCTACACCTTC
TRBD1,.,TRBJ1-2,TRBV5-6,CASSVDREVDYGYTF,TGTGCCAGCAGCGTTGACAGGGAAGTGGACTATGGCTACACCTTC
.,few,TRBJ1-1,TRBV18,CASSSGSGTEAFF,TGTGCCAGCTCATCCGGATCGGGGACTGAAGCTTTCTTT
TRBD1,few,TRBJ2-2,TRBV27,CASSFYGTANTGELFF,TGTGCCAGCAGTTTTTACGGGACAGCGAACACCGGGGAGCTGTTTTTT
TRBD2,.,TRBJ2-4,TRBV2,CASSRLAGLAKNIQYF,TGTGCCAGCAGCCGACTAGCGGGACTAGCCAAAAACATTCAGTACTTC
.,.,TRBJ2-7,TRBV5-5,CASTPLKNYLPYEQYF,TGTGCCAGCACCCCCCTCAAGAACTATCTTCCCTACGAGCAGTACTTC
TRBD2,.,TRBJ2-3,TRBV6-4,CASSGTGGDTQYF,TGTGCCAGCAGTGGGACGGGGGGAGATACGCAGTATTTT
.,.,TRBJ2-3,TRBV10-3,CAIGLAEESTDTQYF,TGTGCCATCGGCTTAGCGGAGGAGAGCACAGATACGCAGTATTTT
.,.,TRBJ1-2,TRBV29-1,CSVEQPGANYGYTF,TGCAGCGTTGAACAGCCGGGAGCTAACTATGGCTACACCTTC
.,.,TRBJ2-3,TRBV6-6,CASSFFLDTQYF,TGTGCCAGCAGTTTCTTTCTTGATACGCAGTATTTT
.,.,TRBJ1-4,TRBV4-3,CASSQDWGNSDEKLFF,TGCGCCAGCAGCCAAGATTGGGGCAACTCTGATGAAAAACTGTTTTTT
TRBD2,.,TRBJ2-5,TRBV11-3,CASSPVAGGPQETQYF,TGTGCCAGCAGTCCCGTAGCGGGAGGGCCGCAAGAGACCCAGTACTTC
TRBD2,.,TRBJ2-7,TRBV27,CASSLVRGSSYEQYF,TGTGCCAGCAGTTTAGTGCGCGGGAGCTCCTACGAGCAGTACTTC
TRBD1,.,TRBJ1-2,TRBV5-1,CASRLKGTDGYTF,TGCGCCAGCAGATTGAAGGGGACAGATGGCTACACCTTC
TRBD2,once,TRBJ2-7,TRBV7-2,CASSLGLAGVDPPYEQYF,TGTGCCAGCAGCTTAGGGTTAGCGGGAGTGGACCCACCCTACGAGCAGTACTTC
.,.,TRBJ2-1,TRBV7-3,CASSLRGDSAYNEQFF,TGTGCCAGCAGCTTAAGGGGAGATTCTGCTTACAATGAGCAGTTCTTC
TRBD1,.,TRBJ2-7,TRBV7-9,CASSPPGDRVYEQYF,TGTGCCAGCAGCCCCCCCGGGGACAGGGTTTACGAGCAGTACTTC
TRBD2,.,TRBJ2-1,TRBV6-5,CASRNSGRLHEQFF,TGTGCCAGCAGGAATAGCGGGAGGCTGCATGAGCAGTTCTTC
.,.,TRBJ1-2,TRBV7-9,CSSSPGAASNYGYTF,TGTTCCAGCAGCCCAGGGGCAGCCAGTAACTATGGCTACACCTTC
TRBD1,.,TRBJ2-3,TRBV6-4,CASKDRGLIHNTDTQYF,TGTGCCAGTAAGGACAGGGGCTTAATTCATAACACAGATACGCAGTATTTT